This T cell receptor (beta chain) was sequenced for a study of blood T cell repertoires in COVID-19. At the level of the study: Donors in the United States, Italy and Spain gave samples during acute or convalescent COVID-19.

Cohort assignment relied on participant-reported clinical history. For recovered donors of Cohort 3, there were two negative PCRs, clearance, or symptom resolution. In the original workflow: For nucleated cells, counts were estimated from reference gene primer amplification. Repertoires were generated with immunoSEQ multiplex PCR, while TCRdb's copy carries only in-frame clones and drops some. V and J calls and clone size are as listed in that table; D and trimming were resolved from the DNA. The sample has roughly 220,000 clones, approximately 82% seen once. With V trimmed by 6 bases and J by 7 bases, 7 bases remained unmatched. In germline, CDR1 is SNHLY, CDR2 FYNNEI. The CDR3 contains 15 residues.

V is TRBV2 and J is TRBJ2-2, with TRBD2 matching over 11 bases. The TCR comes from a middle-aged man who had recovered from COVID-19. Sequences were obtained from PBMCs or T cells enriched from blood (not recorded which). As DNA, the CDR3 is TGTGCCAGCAGGCGACTAGCGGGATTGATCGGGGAGCTGTTTTTT. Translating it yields CASRRLAGLIGELFF.